Described below is a single TCR beta chain sequence and its context. These data originate in a study of blood T cell repertoires in COVID-19. Sequencing used immunoSEQ multiplex PCR; TCRdb keeps in-frame clones, though not all of them. This sample yields more than 85,000 clones, of which more than 70% are seen a single time; approximately 18% belongs to the top ten. The ends were cut back, 5 bases at V and 6 bases at J, with 15 bases in the middle. The CDR3 has 14 residues. CDR1 is SGHAT and CDR2 is FQNNGV in the germline V gene. The TCR was taken from a human donor in a cohort sampled during active COVID-19. The V and J genes are TRBV11-2 and TRBJ2-3; D is uncertain. Sample: peripheral blood. The CDR3 DNA reads as TGTGCCAGCAGCCCCTCGATAGCAGCGGATACGCAGTATTTT. Encoded protein: CASSPSIAADTQYF.